This T cell receptor beta chain was sequenced during a study of cytomegalovirus exposure and HLA in healthy donors. V trimming: 0 bases; J trimming: 5 bases; junction bases outside the gene matches: 5. The germline gives CDR1 LNHNV, CDR2 YYDKDF (reference sequence). This CDR3 spans 16 amino acids. Only in-frame clones appear in the TCRdb table, and some are missing; sequencing was by immunoSEQ multiplex PCR. The sample records 280,000 or so clones, around 87% being singletons. The TCR was taken from a woman younger than 35 in good health and CMV-seronegative. Source material: PBMCs. V is TRBV15 and J is TRBJ2-1, with 9 nucleotides matching TRBD1. The CDR3 reads CATSRDWRDRDNEQFF. The CDR3 nucleotides are TGTGCCACCAGCAGAGACTGGCGGGACAGGGACAATGAGCAGTTCTTC.